The source of this TCR beta chain is a study of cytomegalovirus exposure and HLA in healthy donors. Study outcomes and limitations: According to the study, 180 or so TCR beta chains were cytomegalovirus-associated.

About this clone: Its antigen is undetermined.

The PCR was carried out with 60 Vbeta primers and 13 Jbeta primers. TCRdb's table, derived via immunoSEQ multiplex PCR, lists solely in-frame clones and lacks some. This sample carries roughly 77,000 clones, with about 4.6% going to the ten biggest clones. The CDR3 runs 14 residues. Germline CDR1 is SGHNT and CDR2 is YYREEE (reference sequence). V dropped 4 bases and J dropped 4 bases, with 14 bases sitting between them. The specimen was PBMCs. This clonotype was obtained from a man aged 30 to 39 in good health and CMV-seronegative. The chain is built from TRBV5-4 and TRBJ1-2; D uncertain. The CDR3 bases are TGTGCCAGCAGCGGAGGACGGACCCTCTATGGCTACACCTTC. Protein: CASSGGRTLYGYTF.